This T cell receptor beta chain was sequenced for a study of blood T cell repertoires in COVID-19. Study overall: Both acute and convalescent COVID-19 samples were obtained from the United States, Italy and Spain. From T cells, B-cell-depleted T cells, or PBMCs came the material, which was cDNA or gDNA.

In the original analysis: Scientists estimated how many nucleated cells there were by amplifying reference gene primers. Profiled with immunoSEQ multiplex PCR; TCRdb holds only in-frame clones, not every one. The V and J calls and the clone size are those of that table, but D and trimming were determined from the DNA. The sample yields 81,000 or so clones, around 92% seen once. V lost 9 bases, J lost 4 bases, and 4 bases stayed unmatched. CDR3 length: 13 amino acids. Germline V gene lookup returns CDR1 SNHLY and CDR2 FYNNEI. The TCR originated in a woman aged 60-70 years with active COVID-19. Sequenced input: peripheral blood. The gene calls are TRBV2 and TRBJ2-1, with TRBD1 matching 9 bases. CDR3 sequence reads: CASRGTGYNEQFF. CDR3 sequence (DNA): TGTGCCAGTCGGGGGACAGGGTACAATGAGCAGTTCTTC.